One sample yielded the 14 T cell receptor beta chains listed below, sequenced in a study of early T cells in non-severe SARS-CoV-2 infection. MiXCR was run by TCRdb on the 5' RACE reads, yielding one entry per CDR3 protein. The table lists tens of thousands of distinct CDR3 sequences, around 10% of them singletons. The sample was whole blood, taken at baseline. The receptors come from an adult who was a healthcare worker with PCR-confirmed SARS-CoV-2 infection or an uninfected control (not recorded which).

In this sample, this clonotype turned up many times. CDR3 loop: CSVGALVAGEQFF. The CDR3 DNA follows: TGCAGTGTAGGGGCGTTAGTCGCGGGAGAGCAGTTCTTC. This sequence joins TRBV20-1 and TRBJ2-1; D may be TRBD2 (6 bases). V lost 7 bases, J lost 10 bases, and 20 bases lay in between. CDR3 length: 13 residues. Germline CDR1 reads DFQATT; CDR2 reads SNEGSKA (reference sequence).

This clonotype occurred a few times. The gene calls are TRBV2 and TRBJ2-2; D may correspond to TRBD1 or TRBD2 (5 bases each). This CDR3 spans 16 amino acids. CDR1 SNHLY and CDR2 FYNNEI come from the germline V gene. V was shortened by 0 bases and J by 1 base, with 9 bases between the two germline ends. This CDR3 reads CASSEARGRNTGELFF. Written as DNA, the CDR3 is TGTGCCAGCAGTGAAGCGAGGGGCCGGAACACCGGGGAGCTGTTTTTT.

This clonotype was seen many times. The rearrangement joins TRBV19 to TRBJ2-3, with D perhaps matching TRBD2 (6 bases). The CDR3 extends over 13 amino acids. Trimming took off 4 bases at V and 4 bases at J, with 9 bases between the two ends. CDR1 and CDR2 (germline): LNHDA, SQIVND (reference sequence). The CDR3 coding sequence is TGTGCCAGTAGTACGGGACTCTCAGATACGCAGTATTTT. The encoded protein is CASSTGLSDTQYF.

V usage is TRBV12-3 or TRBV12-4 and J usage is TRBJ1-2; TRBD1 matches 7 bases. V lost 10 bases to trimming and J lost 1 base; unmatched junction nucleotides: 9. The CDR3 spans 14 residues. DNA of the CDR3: TGTGCCACAGGGGGGGACAGTCTTAACTATGGCTACACCTTC. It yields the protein CATGGDSLNYGYTF.

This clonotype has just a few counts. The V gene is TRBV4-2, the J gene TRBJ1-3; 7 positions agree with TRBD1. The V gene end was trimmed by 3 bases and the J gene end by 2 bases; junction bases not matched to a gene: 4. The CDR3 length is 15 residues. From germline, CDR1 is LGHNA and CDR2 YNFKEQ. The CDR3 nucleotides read TGTGCCAGCAGCCAGACCACAGGGGCTGGAAACACCATATATTTT. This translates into CASSQTTGAGNTIYF.

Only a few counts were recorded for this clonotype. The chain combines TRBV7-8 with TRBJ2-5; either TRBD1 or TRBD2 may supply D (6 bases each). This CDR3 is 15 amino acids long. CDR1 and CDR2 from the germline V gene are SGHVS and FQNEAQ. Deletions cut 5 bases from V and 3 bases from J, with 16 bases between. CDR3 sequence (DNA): TGTGCCAGCAGCCCGCTGGGGGGCTGGGAAGAGACCCAGTACTTC. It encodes CASSPLGGWEETQYF. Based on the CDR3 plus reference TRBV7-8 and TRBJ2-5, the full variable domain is GAGVSQSPRYKVAKRGQDVALRCDPISGHVSLFWYQQALGQGPEFLTYFQNEAQLDKSGLPSDRFFAERPEGSVSTLKIQRTQQEDSAVYLCASSPLGGWEETQYFGPGTRLLVL.

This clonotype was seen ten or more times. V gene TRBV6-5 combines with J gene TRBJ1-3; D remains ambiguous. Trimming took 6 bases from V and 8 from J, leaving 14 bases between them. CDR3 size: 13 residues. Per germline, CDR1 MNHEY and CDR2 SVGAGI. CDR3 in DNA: TGTGCCAGCAGCCAGTTCAAGGGTCACACCATATATTTT. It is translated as CASSQFKGHTIYF.

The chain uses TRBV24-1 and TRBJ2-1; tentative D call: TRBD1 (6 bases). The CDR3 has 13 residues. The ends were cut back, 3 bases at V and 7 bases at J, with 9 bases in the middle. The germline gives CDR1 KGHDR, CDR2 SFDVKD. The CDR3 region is CATSDTTGNEQFF. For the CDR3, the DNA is TGTGCCACCAGTGATACAACAGGGAATGAGCAGTTCTTC.

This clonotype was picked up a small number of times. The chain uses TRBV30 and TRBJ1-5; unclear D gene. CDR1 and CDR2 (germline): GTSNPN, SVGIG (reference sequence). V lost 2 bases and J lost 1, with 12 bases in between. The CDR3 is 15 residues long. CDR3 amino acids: CAWSPRTGSNQPQHF. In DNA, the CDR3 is TGTGCCTGGAGTCCCCGGACGGGAAGCAATCAGCCCCAGCATTTT.

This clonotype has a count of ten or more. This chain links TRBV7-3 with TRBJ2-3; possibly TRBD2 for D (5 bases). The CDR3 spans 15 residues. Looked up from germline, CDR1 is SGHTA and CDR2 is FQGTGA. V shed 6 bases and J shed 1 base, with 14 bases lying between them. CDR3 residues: CASRNFGVGTDTQYF. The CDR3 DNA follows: TGTGCCAGCAGGAACTTCGGGGTCGGCACAGATACGCAGTATTTT.

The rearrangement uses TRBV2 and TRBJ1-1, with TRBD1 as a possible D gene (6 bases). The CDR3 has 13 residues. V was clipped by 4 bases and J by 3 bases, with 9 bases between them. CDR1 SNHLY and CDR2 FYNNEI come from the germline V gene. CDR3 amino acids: CASSVPGDTEAFF. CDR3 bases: TGTGCCAGCAGTGTCCCAGGGGACACTGAAGCTTTCTTT.

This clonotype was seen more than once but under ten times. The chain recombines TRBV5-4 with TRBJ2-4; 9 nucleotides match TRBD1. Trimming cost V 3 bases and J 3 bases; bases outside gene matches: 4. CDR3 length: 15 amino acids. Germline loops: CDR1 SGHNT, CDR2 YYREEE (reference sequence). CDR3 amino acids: CASSWGQGGKNIQYF. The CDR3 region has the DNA TGTGCCAGCAGCTGGGGACAGGGAGGCAAAAACATTCAGTACTTC.

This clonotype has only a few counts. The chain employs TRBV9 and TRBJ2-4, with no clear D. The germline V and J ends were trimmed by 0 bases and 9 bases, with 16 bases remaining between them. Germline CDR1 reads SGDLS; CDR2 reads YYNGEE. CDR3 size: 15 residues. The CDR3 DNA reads TGTGCCAGCAGCGTAGCGGGTTTCCCTAATGCCATTCAGTACTTC. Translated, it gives CASSVAGFPNAIQYF. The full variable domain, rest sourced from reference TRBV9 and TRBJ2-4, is DSGVTQTPKHLITATGQRVTLRCSPRSGDLSVYWYQQSLDQGLQFLIQYYNGEERAKGNILERFSAQQFPDLHSELNLSSLELGDSALYFCASSVAGFPNAIQYFGAGTRLSVL.

The CDR3 is CASRQGNYEQYF. CDR3 in DNA: TGTGCCAGCAGACAGGGGAACTACGAGCAGTACTTC. This chain connects TRBV6-2 or TRBV6-3 to TRBJ2-7; 7 bases are a match to TRBD1. Germline assignment: CDR1 MNHEY and CDR2 SVGEGT. With 6 bases clipped from V and 3 bases from J, the junction kept 2 bases outside the gene matches. CDR3 length: 12 amino acids.